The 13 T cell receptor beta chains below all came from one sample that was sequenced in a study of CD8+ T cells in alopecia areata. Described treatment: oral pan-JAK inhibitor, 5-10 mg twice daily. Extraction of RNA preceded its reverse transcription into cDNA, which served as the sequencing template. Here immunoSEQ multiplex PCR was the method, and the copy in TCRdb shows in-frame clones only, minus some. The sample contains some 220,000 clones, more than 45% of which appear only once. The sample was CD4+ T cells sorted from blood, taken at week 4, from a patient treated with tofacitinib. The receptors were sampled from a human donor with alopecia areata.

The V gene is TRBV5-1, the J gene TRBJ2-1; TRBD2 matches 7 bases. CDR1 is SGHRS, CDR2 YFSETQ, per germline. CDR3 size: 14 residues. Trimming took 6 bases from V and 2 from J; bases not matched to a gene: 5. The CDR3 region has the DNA TGCGCCAGCAACCCAGCGGGGACCTACAATGAGCAGTTCTTC. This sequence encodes CASNPAGTYNEQFF.

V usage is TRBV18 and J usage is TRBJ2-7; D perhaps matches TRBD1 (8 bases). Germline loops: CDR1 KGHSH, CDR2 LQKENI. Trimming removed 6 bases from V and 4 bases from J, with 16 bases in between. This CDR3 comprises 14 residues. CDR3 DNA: TGTGCCAGCTCCGAACAGGGGGGGACTTACGAGCAGTACTTC. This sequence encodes CASSEQGGTYEQYF.

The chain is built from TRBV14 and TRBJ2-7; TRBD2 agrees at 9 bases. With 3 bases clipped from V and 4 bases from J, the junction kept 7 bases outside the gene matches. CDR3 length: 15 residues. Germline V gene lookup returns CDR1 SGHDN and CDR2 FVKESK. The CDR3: CASSHLASGAYEQYF. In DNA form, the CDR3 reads TGTGCCAGCAGCCACCTTGCTAGCGGGGCGTACGAGCAGTACTTC.

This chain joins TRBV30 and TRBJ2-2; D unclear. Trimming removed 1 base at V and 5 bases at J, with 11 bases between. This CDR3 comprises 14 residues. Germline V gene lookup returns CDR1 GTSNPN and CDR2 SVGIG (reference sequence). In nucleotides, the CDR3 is TGTGCCTGGAGTGCCACCAGCACAACCGGGGAGCTGTTTTTT. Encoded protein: CAWSATSTTGELFF.

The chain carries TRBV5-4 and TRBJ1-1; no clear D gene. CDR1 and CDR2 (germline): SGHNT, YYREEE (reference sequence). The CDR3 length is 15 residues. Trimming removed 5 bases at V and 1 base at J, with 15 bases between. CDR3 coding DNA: TGTGCCAGCAGTCTACAAACCGGCTCGAACACTGAAGCTTTCTTT. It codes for CASSLQTGSNTEAFF.

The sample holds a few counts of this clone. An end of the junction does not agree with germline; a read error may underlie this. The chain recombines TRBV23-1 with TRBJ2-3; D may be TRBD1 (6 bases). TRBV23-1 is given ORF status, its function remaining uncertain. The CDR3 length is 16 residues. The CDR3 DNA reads TGCGCCAGCAGTCAATCGTTCGGCAGGGGCACGGATACGCAGTATTTT. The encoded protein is CASSQSFGRGTDTQYF.

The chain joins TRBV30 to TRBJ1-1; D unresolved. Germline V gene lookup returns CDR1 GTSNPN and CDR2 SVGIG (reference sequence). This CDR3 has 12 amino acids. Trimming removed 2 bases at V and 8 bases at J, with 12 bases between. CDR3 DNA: TGTGCCTGGAGTTCCCCGGCACCCGAAGCTTTCTTT. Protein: CAWSSPAPEAFF.

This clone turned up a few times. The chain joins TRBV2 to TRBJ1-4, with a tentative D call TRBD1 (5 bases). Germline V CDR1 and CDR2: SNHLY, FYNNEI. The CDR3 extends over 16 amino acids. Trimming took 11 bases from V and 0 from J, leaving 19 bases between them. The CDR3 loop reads CAGGGTEEATNEKLFF. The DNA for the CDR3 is TGTGCCGGGGGTGGGACGGAAGAAGCAACTAATGAAAAACTGTTTTTT.

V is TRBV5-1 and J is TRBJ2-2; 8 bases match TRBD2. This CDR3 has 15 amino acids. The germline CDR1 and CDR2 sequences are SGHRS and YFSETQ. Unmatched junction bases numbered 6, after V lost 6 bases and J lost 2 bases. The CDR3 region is CASTLGTSNTGELFF. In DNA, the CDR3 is TGCGCCAGCACCCTTGGGACTAGTAACACCGGGGAGCTGTTTTTT.

The DNA of the CDR3 is TGTGCCAGCAGCGAGGGACAGAATAGCAATCAGCCCCAGCATTTT. This gives the protein CASSEGQNSNQPQHF. This chain connects TRBV9 to TRBJ1-5, with TRBD1 matching 7 bases. The V and J ends lost 3 bases and 0 bases, in that order; junction bases with no gene match: 3. Germline-derived CDR1 and CDR2 are SGDLS and YYNGEE. The CDR3 has 15 residues.

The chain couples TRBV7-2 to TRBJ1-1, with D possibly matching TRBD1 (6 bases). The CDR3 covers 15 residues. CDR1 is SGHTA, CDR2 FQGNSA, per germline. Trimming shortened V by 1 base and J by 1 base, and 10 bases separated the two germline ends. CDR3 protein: CASSLVGGGNTEAFF. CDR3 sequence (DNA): TGTGCCAGCAGCTTAGTGGGAGGGGGGAACACTGAAGCTTTCTTT.

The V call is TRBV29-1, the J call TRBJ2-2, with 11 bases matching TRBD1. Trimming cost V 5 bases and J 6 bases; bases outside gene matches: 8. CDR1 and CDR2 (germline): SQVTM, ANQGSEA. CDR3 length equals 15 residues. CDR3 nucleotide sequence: TGCAGCGTTCGAAGCAGGACAGGGGGCTCCGGGGAGCTGTTTTTT. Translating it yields CSVRSRTGGSGELFF.

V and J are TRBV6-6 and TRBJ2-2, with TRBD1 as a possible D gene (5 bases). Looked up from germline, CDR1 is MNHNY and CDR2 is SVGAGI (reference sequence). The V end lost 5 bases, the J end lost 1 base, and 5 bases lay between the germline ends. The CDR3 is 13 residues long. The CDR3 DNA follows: TGTGCCAGCAGTCAGGGGAACACCGGGGAGCTGTTTTTT. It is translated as CASSQGNTGELFF.